What follows are 15 T cell receptor beta chains derived from one specimen sequenced in a study of cytomegalovirus exposure and HLA in healthy donors. 60 Vbeta and 13 Jbeta primers were used in PCR. Assay: immunoSEQ multiplex PCR; the TCRdb copy retains only in-frame clones and omits some. Here the sample spans around 150,000 clones, about 81% being singletons. The specimen sequenced was PBMCs. The receptor set was obtained from a woman aged 45-65 years in good health and CMV-seropositive.

J is TRBJ1-2 and V is TRBV19; maybe TRBD1 (5 bases). The CDR3 is 13 residues long. In germline, CDR1 is LNHDA, CDR2 SQIVND (reference sequence). V was clipped by 7 bases and J by 1 base, with 10 bases between them. Here the CDR3 reads CASTSRVNYGYTF. For the CDR3, the DNA is TGTGCCAGTACCTCCAGGGTTAACTATGGCTACACCTTC.

This chain connects TRBV1 to TRBJ2-2; the DNA was not compared with TRBD1, the D call given in the table. TRBV1 is a listed pseudogene. The CDR3 length is 21 residues. DNA for the CDR3: TGCACCAGCAGCCAAGAATGTTCCCCCTCACGGGACACTAAAAACACCGGGGAGCTGTTTTTT. This encodes CTSSQECSPSRDTKNTGELFF.

The chain links TRBV29-1 to TRBJ2-3; 8 nucleotides align to TRBD2. CDR1 SQVTM and CDR2 ANQGSEA come from the germline V gene. The CDR3 runs 15 residues. With 4 bases clipped from V and 1 base from J, the junction kept 7 bases outside the gene matches. The CDR3 DNA follows: TGCAGCGTTGTCGTCCCGCGGGGGGGCACAGATACGCAGTATTTT. Protein: CSVVVPRGGTDTQYF.

The chain carries TRBV29-1 and TRBJ2-5; no definite D call. Trimming cost V 8 bases and J 2 bases, with 12 bases left between them. The CDR3 length is 12 residues. Germline CDR1 reads SQVTM; CDR2 reads ANQGSEA. CDR3 nucleotides: TGCAGCTACCATGACGGGCAAGAGACCCAGTACTTC. Amino acid sequence: CSYHDGQETQYF.

The chain combines TRBV6-5 with TRBJ2-5; tentative D call: TRBD1 (6 bases). The CDR3 has 13 amino acids. From germline, CDR1 is MNHEY and CDR2 SVGAGI. The ends were cut back, 5 bases at V and 13 bases at J, with 20 bases in the middle. CDR3 sequence reads: CASSEEGEGAGYF. The CDR3 DNA follows: TGTGCCAGCAGTGAAGAGGGGGAAGGGGCCGGGTACTTC.

The chain has TRBV10-2 and TRBJ1-1; D is perhaps TRBD1 (5 bases). CDR1 is WSHSY and CDR2 is SAAADI in the germline V gene. This CDR3 has 13 amino acids. The V and J ends lost 8 bases and 6 bases respectively, with 16 bases between them. In DNA, the CDR3 is TGCGCCAGCTGGGGCAGTTCAAGATCTGAAGCTTTCTTT. Amino acid sequence: CASWGSSRSEAFF.

Here the CDR3 DNA reads TGTGCCAGCAGTTTTGACAGTAACTATGGCTACACCTTC. Residues: CASSFDSNYGYTF. The J gene is TRBJ1-2, the V gene TRBV6-5, with D tentatively TRBD1 (5 bases). CDR1 is MNHEY, CDR2 SVGAGI, per germline. V lost 4 bases to trimming and J lost 1 base, with 7 bases between them. The CDR3 extends over 13 amino acids.

The gene calls are TRBV6-5 and TRBJ2-3; the match to TRBD2 covers 8 bases. The V segment lost 5 bases and the J segment 0 bases; nucleotides outside the gene matches: 4. The CDR3 loop spans 15 amino acids. The V gene's germline CDR1 is MNHEY and CDR2 SVGAGI. The CDR3 protein is CASSVSGDSTDTQYF. The DNA of the CDR3 is TGTGCCAGCAGTGTTAGCGGGGATAGCACAGATACGCAGTATTTT.

The gene calls are TRBV7-3 and TRBJ2-1, with 9 nucleotides matching TRBD2. After removal of 5 bases from V and 6 bases from J, the junction contained 11 bases not matched to a gene. The germline gives CDR1 SGHTA, CDR2 FQGTGA. The CDR3 covers 16 residues. The DNA for the CDR3 is TGTGCCAGCAGCGGGGGCGGGGGGGCGGATGGCAATGAGCAGTTCTTC. The encoded protein is CASSGGGGADGNEQFF.

J is TRBJ2-5 and V is TRBV18; D is undetermined. V was cut by 2 bases and J by 2 bases, with 12 bases left in between. The length of the CDR3 is 15 residues. Looked up from germline, CDR1 is KGHSH and CDR2 is LQKENI. The CDR3 region has the DNA TGTGCCAGCTCACCAGTAAGACTGGCTCAAGAGACCCAGTACTTC. Amino acid sequence: CASSPVRLAQETQYF. The variable domain in full, completed from reference TRBV18 and TRBJ2-5, reads NAGVMQNPRHLVRRRGQEARLRCSPMKGHSHVYWYRQLPEEGLKFMVYLQKENIIDESGMPKERFSAEFPKEGPSILRIQQVVRGDSAAYFCASSPVRLAQETQYFGPGTRLLVL.

The chain has TRBV2 and TRBJ1-2; possible D gene TRBD1, 6 bases. This CDR3 comprises 12 residues. The V gene lost 8 bases and the J gene lost 7 bases, with 14 bases spanning the gap. CDR1 and CDR2 from the germline V gene are SNHLY and FYNNEI. The CDR3 DNA follows: TGTGCCAGCCAGGACAGCCTGAGTGGCTACACCTTC. Protein: CASQDSLSGYTF. Full variable domain (missing parts from reference TRBV2 and TRBJ1-2): EPEVTQTPSHQVTQMGQEVILRCVPISNHLYFYWYRQILGQKVEFLVSFYNNEISEKSEIFDDQFSVERPDGSNFTLKIRSTKLEDSAMYFCASQDSLSGYTFGSGTRLTVV.

The rearrangement uses TRBV11-2 and TRBJ2-7; D call uncertain. Germline lookup yields CDR1 SGHAT and CDR2 FQNNGV. With 4 bases removed from V and 2 bases from J, the gap between germline ends came to 15 bases. This CDR3 has 15 residues. In DNA form, the CDR3 reads TGTGCCAGCAGCTCTGTCGAGTCCGGTACCTACGAGCAGTACTTC. It specifies CASSSVESGTYEQYF.

This chain uses TRBV2 with TRBJ2-7, with TRBD1 identical over 9 bases. CDR1 is SNHLY, CDR2 FYNNEI, per germline. The CDR3 has 14 residues. The V gene end was trimmed by 4 bases and the J gene end by 6 bases; junction bases not matched to a gene: 7. The CDR3 sequence: CASSGTGEVGEQYF. The CDR3 nucleotides are TGTGCCAGCAGTGGGACAGGGGAGGTCGGCGAGCAGTACTTC.

This clone was seen just once. The J gene is TRBJ2-5, the V gene TRBV4-1; possible D gene TRBD1, 5 bases. Gene TRBJ2-7 matches the end of the DNA better, so the J call may be wrong. The CDR3 is 15 residues long. Germline V gene data show CDR1 as MGHRA and CDR2 as YSYEKL. The CDR3 sequence is CASSQEWGSPYEQYF. The CDR3 DNA sequence: TGCGCCAGCAGCCAAGAATGGGGCAGCCCCTACGAGCAGTACTTC.

This chain uses TRBV11-2 with TRBJ2-7, with D maybe TRBD2 (6 bases). Trimming shortened V by 0 bases and J by 5 bases, and 14 bases separated the two germline ends. The CDR3 covers 15 residues. Germline CDR1 and CDR2: SGHAT and FQNNGV. The CDR3 DNA reads as TGTGCCAGCAGCTTAGATGGCCGGGGGAGACACGAGCAGTACTTC. Amino acids: CASSLDGRGRHEQYF.